The 20 T cell receptor beta chains listed next were all sequenced from one sample in a study of shared clonotypes between healthy human individuals (dated by TCRdb to the early 2020s). Library preparation used the immunoSEQ multiplex PCR assay. TCRdb re-hosts the immuneACCESS table, in-frame sequences only. Its copies lack some clones; in the studies checked, an unresolved V gene accounts for under half of them, and the cause for the rest is not known. Across this sample there are about 2.2 million clones, with about 94% seen only once. The ten largest clones represent over 1.5% of the sample. CD8 naive samples consisted of CD45RO-negative cells that were positively selected for CCR7, yielding a CD45RA+CCR7+ population without TemRA cells. The sample comprised naive CD8+ T cells from PBMCs. The cell subset or site label corresponds to: CD45RA+CCR7+. These receptors were taken from a man in his late teens or twenties in good health. Some clones in this sample may be carry-over from other donors' samples.

This clone was seen just once. The junction does not match germline at one end; this may be a read error. V gene TRBV4-2 combines with J gene TRBJ2-1; no firm D call. CDR3 length: 17 residues. CDR1 LGHNA and CDR2 YNFKEQ come from the germline V gene. CDR3 sequence (DNA): TGTGCCAGCAGCCAAGGCTTAGGACCCATCTCCCACAATGAGCAGTTCTTC. Its translation: CASSQGLGPISHNEQFF.

This sequence joins TRBV5-6 and TRBJ1-1; D is unclear. Germline V CDR1 and CDR2: SGHDT, YYEEEE. CDR3 size: 14 residues. V lost 2 bases to trimming and J lost 1 base, with 9 bases between them. CDR3 sequence reads: CASSFDLENTEAFF. CDR3 nucleotide sequence: TGTGCCAGCAGCTTTGACCTGGAGAACACTGAAGCTTTCTTT.

The V gene is TRBV9, the J gene TRBJ2-1; D perhaps matches TRBD2 (6 bases). In germline, CDR1 is SGDLS, CDR2 YYNGEE. This CDR3 comprises 14 residues. V lost 0 bases to trimming and J lost 6 bases, with 10 bases between them. The CDR3 sequence: CASSVVGSGNEQFF. The DNA for the CDR3 is TGTGCCAGCAGCGTAGTTGGTAGCGGCAATGAGCAGTTCTTC.

Comments on this clone: The same CDR3 is also encoded by other DNA sequences in this sample. This chain links TRBV18 with TRBJ2-7; the D gene is possibly TRBD1 (6 bases). The length of the CDR3 is 15 residues. V was shortened by 6 bases and J by 0 bases, with 15 bases between the two germline ends. Germline V gene sequence: CDR1 KGHSH, CDR2 LQKENI. CDR3 DNA: TGTGCCAGCTCGCCGAACAGGGCCAGCTCCTACGAGCAGTACTTC. It translates to CASSPNRASSYEQYF. Full variable domain (remainder filled in from reference TRBV18 and TRBJ2-7): NAGVMQNPRHLVRRRGQEARLRCSPMKGHSHVYWYRQLPEEGLKFMVYLQKENIIDESGMPKERFSAEFPKEGPSILRIQQVVRGDSAAYFCASSPNRASSYEQYFGPGTRLTVT.

In its sample, this clone was seen once. This sequence joins TRBV7-8 and TRBJ2-5, with 10 positions matching TRBD1. Losses at the gene ends were 1 base for V and 5 bases for J; bases not matched to a gene: 7. CDR3 length: 16 residues. Germline lookup yields CDR1 SGHVS and CDR2 FQNEAQ. The DNA for the CDR3 is TGTGCCAGCAGCTTAGACCACCGGGACAGGGGTGAGACCCAGTACTTC. This encodes CASSLDHRDRGETQYF.

This chain links TRBV4-2 with TRBJ2-3, with 10 bases lining up with TRBD2. Germline assignment: CDR1 LGHNA and CDR2 YNFKEQ. The CDR3 is 16 residues long. With 5 bases clipped from V and 2 bases from J, the junction kept 7 bases outside the gene matches. DNA for the CDR3: TGTGCCAGCAGCTTGGAACTAGCGGGACCCACAGATACGCAGTATTTT. Amino acid sequence: CASSLELAGPTDTQYF.

The chain couples TRBV7-9 to TRBJ2-5; D might be TRBD2 (6 bases). Germline V gives CDR1 SEHNR, CDR2 FQNEAQ (reference sequence). The CDR3 length is 16 residues. The V gene lost 3 bases and the J gene lost 0 bases, with 14 bases spanning the gap. The CDR3 DNA reads TGTGCCAGCAGCTTCAGTGGTAGCGGAGACCAAGAGACCCAGTACTTC. Amino acids: CASSFSGSGDQETQYF. The entire variable domain, with the rest obtained from reference TRBV7-9 and TRBJ2-5, is as follows: DTGVSQNPRHKITKRGQNVTFRCDPISEHNRLYWYRQTLGQGPEFLTYFQNEAQLEKSRLLSDRFSAERPKGSFSTLEIQRTEQGDSAMYLCASSFSGSGDQETQYFGPGTRLLVL.

CDR3 amino acids: CASSLWTGAKNIQYF. CDR3 in DNA: TGTGCCAGCAGCTTATGGACAGGAGCCAAAAACATTCAGTACTTC. This chain joins TRBV13 and TRBJ2-4; 7 bases match TRBD1. The germline gives CDR1 PRHDT, CDR2 FYEKMQ (reference sequence). J gave up 0 bases and V 2 bases, and 1 base lay outside the gene matches. CDR3 length equals 15 residues.

J is TRBJ2-1 and V is TRBV11-2, with D possibly being TRBD2 (5 bases). Germline CDR1 SGHAT, CDR2 FQNNGV. This CDR3 is built from 15 residues. Trimming took 6 bases from V and 5 from J, leaving 17 bases between them. The DNA for the CDR3 is TGTGCCAGCAGAAATCTCGGGATTCCCGACAATGAGCAGTTCTTC. Translation: CASRNLGIPDNEQFF.

This rearrangement joins TRBV18 to TRBJ2-7, with D possibly TRBD1 on 5 matching bases. V lost 0 bases to trimming and J lost 2 bases, with 11 bases between them. The CDR3 loop spans 15 amino acids. Germline CDR1 and CDR2: KGHSH and LQKENI. DNA of the CDR3: TGTGCCAGCTCACCACCGAAAGGGGCCCCCTACGAGCAGTACTTC. This translates into CASSPPKGAPYEQYF.

This chain joins TRBV25-1 and TRBJ2-5; D is perhaps TRBD2 (5 bases). This CDR3 is 15 amino acids long. Germline assignment: CDR1 MGHDK and CDR2 SYGVNS. Trimming shortened V by 7 bases and J by 4 bases, and 19 bases separated the two germline ends. DNA for the CDR3: TGTGCCAGCACCCAGTTGGGAGAAGGAGCAGAGACCCAGTACTTC. Translation gives CASTQLGEGAETQYF.

CDR3 sequence: CASSTESYEQYF. CDR3 in DNA: TGTGCCAGCAGCACCGAATCCTACGAGCAGTACTTC. The V call is TRBV6-5, the J call TRBJ2-7; unclear D gene. V was pared by 6 bases and J by 1 base, with 7 bases between. CDR3 size: 12 residues. Looked up from germline, CDR1 is MNHEY and CDR2 is SVGAGI.

This chain links TRBV5-4 with TRBJ2-7, with TRBD2 identical over 9 bases. The CDR3 covers 15 residues. V gave up 4 bases and J gave up 7 bases; unmatched junction bases: 12. CDR1 and CDR2 from the germline V gene are SGHNT and YYREEE (reference sequence). CDR3 protein: CASSPKAGGLGEQYF. The CDR3 DNA sequence: TGTGCCAGCAGCCCGAAAGCGGGAGGATTGGGTGAGCAGTACTTC. Together with reference TRBV5-4 and TRBJ2-7, the CDR3 gives the full variable domain: ETGVTQSPTHLIKTRGQQVTLRCSSQSGHNTVSWYQQALGQGPQFIFQYYREEENGRGNFPPRFSGLQFPNYSSELNVNALELDDSALYLCASSPKAGGLGEQYFGPGTRLTVT.

The chain carries TRBV27 and TRBJ2-7, with 12 bases fitting TRBD2. Germline CDR1 and CDR2: MNHEY and SMNVEV (reference sequence). The CDR3 extends over 16 amino acids. J gave up 5 bases and V 4 bases, and 9 bases lay outside the gene matches. CDR3 amino acids: CASSSGTSGRFNEQYF. In DNA form, the CDR3 reads TGTGCCAGCAGTTCGGGTACTAGCGGGAGGTTCAACGAGCAGTACTTC.

The J gene is TRBJ2-7, the V gene TRBV7-2; D unclear. The CDR3 has 13 residues. From germline, CDR1 is SGHTA and CDR2 FQGNSA. Trimming pared 4 bases from V and 7 bases from J, leaving 14 bases between. The CDR3 sequence is CASSSITGSEQYF. The CDR3 DNA follows: TGTGCCAGCAGCTCTATTACCGGGTCAGAGCAGTACTTC.

The count of this clone is one. The V and J genes are TRBV4-1 and TRBJ2-5; D tentatively reads TRBD1 or TRBD2 (6 bases each). Germline V gives CDR1 MGHRA, CDR2 YSYEKL. The ends were cut back, 4 bases at V and 9 bases at J, with 21 bases in the middle. The CDR3 sequence is 15 residues long. CDR3 in DNA: TGCGCCAGCAGCCTCGGGACTGGGACACCTCTTCCCCAGTACTTC. Amino acids: CASSLGTGTPLPQYF.

With respect to this clone: Other nucleotide sequences in the sample specify the same CDR3. This chain uses TRBV7-9 with TRBJ2-1, with D perhaps TRBD1 or TRBD2 (5 bases each). With 6 bases removed from V and 8 bases from J, the gap between germline ends came to 8 bases. Germline V gene sequence: CDR1 SEHNR, CDR2 FQNEAQ (reference sequence). The CDR3 is 11 amino acids. DNA for the CDR3: TGTGCCAGCAGTTTGGGACATGAGCAGTTCTTC. It translates to CASSLGHEQFF.

The V call is TRBV30, the J call TRBJ1-4; 11 nucleotides line up with TRBD1. V shed 8 bases, J shed 6 bases, and the junction held 5 bases outside the gene matches. This CDR3 has 13 residues. Germline CDR1 reads GTSNPN; CDR2 reads SVGIG (reference sequence). Here the CDR3 DNA reads TGTGCCGGGACAGGGGGGAATTATGAAAAACTGTTTTTT. It encodes CAGTGGNYEKLFF.

This rearrangement joins TRBV7-9 to TRBJ2-7; TRBD2 is a possible D gene (6 bases). CDR3 length: 15 amino acids. Looked up from germline, CDR1 is SEHNR and CDR2 is FQNEAQ (reference sequence). Trimming stripped 5 bases from V and 7 bases from J, with 21 bases between. The CDR3 sequence is CASSLLLGSGLEQYF. For the CDR3, the DNA is TGTGCCAGCAGCCTCCTCCTGGGTAGCGGTCTTGAGCAGTACTTC. Full variable domain (outside the CDR3, taken from reference TRBV7-9 and TRBJ2-7): DTGVSQNPRHKITKRGQNVTFRCDPISEHNRLYWYRQTLGQGPEFLTYFQNEAQLEKSRLLSDRFSAERPKGSFSTLEIQRTEQGDSAMYLCASSLLLGSGLEQYFGPGTRLTVT.

The chain employs TRBV13 and TRBJ2-1; D possibly matches TRBD1 or TRBD2 (5 bases each). The CDR3 is 15 residues long. Germline assignment: CDR1 PRHDT and CDR2 FYEKMQ (reference sequence). Trimming removed 3 bases at V and 0 bases at J, with 9 bases between. Written as DNA, the CDR3 is TGTGCCAGCAGCTTCAAGAGGGGCTCCTACAATGAGCAGTTCTTC. This encodes CASSFKRGSYNEQFF. Full variable domain (outside the CDR3, taken from reference TRBV13 and TRBJ2-1): AAGVIQSPRHLIKEKRETATLKCYPIPRHDTVYWYQQGPGQDPQFLISFYEKMQSDKGSIPDRFSAQQFSDYHSELNMSSLELGDSALYFCASSFKRGSYNEQFFGPGTRLTVL.